This TCR beta chain is from a study of TIL therapy for anti-PD-1-resistant metastatic lung cancer. Study-wide background: Tumors were harvested before any PD-1/PD-L1 blockade. Most patients had lung adenocarcinoma; a handful of tumors were EGFR-mutant, two ALK-rearranged; half smoked currently or formerly.

This was the immunoSEQ v3 assay. Libraries were sequenced to approximately 2 million read pairs (survey) or about 5-6 million (deep). Measured with immunoSEQ multiplex PCR; TCRdb has only the in-frame clones, and not every one. Here the sample spans fewer than 20,000 clones, about four fifths being singletons. The CDR3 runs 17 residues. Germline V gene lookup returns CDR1 LNHDA and CDR2 SQIVND (reference sequence). The V end lost 4 bases, the J end lost 0 bases, and 19 bases lay between the germline ends. Stated time point: pre-treatment sample, taken before nivolumab and TIL therapy. Sequenced material: blood, taken at baseline. The clonotype comes from a person aged 25-79 years with non-small cell lung cancer. This chain connects TRBV19 to TRBJ2-7, with D possibly called TRBD1 or TRBD2 (6 bases each). CDR3 sequence reads: CASSTGGAGGTSYEQYF. The CDR3 coding sequence is TGTGCCAGTAGTACTGGGGGCGCCGGCGGGACCTCCTACGAGCAGTACTTC.